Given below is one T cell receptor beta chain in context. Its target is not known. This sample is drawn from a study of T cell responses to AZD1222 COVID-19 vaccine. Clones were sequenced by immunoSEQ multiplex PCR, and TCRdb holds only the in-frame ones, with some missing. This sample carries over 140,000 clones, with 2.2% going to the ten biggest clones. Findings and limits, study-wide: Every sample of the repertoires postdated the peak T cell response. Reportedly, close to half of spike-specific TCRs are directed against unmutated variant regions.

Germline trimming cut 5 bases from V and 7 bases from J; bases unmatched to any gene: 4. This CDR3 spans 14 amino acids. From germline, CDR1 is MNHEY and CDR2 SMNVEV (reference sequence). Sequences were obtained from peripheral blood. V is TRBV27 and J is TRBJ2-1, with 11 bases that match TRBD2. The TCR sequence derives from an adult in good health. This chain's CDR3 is CASSISGGANEQFF. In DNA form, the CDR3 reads TGTGCCAGCAGTATTAGCGGGGGGGCGAATGAGCAGTTCTTC.